The clone carrying this TCR beta chain was recorded a few times. Its antigen is not identified. By 5'RACE template switching, TCR cDNA was produced, with a universal primer site and UMIs added in the process. TCRdb ran MiXCR on the 5' RACE reads and lists one entry per CDR3 protein. The data show some 400,000 distinct CDR3 sequences, under 20% seen once. CDR3 length: 12 amino acids. With 8 bases removed from V and 5 bases from J, the gap between germline ends came to 7 bases. This specimen belongs to a study of T cells after yellow fever vaccination. Findings of the study overall: Booster samples showed a return of most primary-vaccination clones (around 96% CD4, around 85% CD8). Overall, a small share of clonotypes was seen in both CD4 and CD8 compartments.

The gene calls are TRBV12-3 or TRBV12-4 and TRBJ1-6; D unresolved. The source of this sequence is a man in his late teens or twenties who received the YFV17D yellow fever vaccine. The source material was PBMCs, sampled before the yellow fever booster vaccination. The CDR3 region is CASHQNNSPLHF. The CDR3 bases are TGTGCCAGCCATCAGAATAATTCACCCCTCCACTTT.